The 9 T cell receptor beta chains listed next were all sequenced from one sample in a study of Ad26.COV2.S vaccination and SARS-CoV-2 variants. The assay was immunoSEQ multiplex PCR, and TCRdb's table has in-frame clones only and misses some. The sample shows 440,000 or so clones, 92% of them seen only once. The treatment was: over 15 received Ad26.COV2.S at low or high dose, single or two shots; about 5 received placebo; per-sample allocation not given. Vaccine and placebo recipients were sampled on day 63 after the first injection. The input for sequencing was peripheral blood, taken in a trial of Ad26.COV2.S vaccine versus placebo. These receptors all come from a person aged 18-60 years who received the Ad26.COV2.S COVID-19 vaccine or a placebo.

With respect to this clone: This same CDR3 is encoded by further DNA sequences in the sample. The rearrangement joins TRBV7-2 to TRBJ2-1; D is undetermined. With 5 bases removed from V and 4 bases from J, the gap between germline ends came to 6 bases. This CDR3 has 12 amino acids. Germline V gene data show CDR1 as SGHTA and CDR2 as FQGNSA. The CDR3 DNA follows: TGTGCCAGCAGCCTCACTTACAATGAGCAGTTCTTC. Protein sequence: CASSLTYNEQFF.

This chain uses TRBV18 with TRBJ2-2; D is uncertain. Germline CDR1 is KGHSH and CDR2 is LQKENI. Between the trimmed V and J ends, which lost 1 base and 3 bases, there was a span of 9 bases. CDR3 length: 15 residues. Written as DNA, the CDR3 is TGTGCCAGCTCACCACAACAGACCTACACCGGGGAGCTGTTTTTT. Translating gives CASSPQQTYTGELFF.

The rearrangement links TRBV27 to TRBJ1-5; 8 bases agree with TRBD1. Germline CDR1 and CDR2: MNHEY and SMNVEV (reference sequence). The CDR3 covers 15 residues. J gave up 4 bases and V 4 bases, and 6 bases lay outside the gene matches. The CDR3 DNA follows: TGTGCCAGCAGTTGGGTAGGACAGGGTAATCAGCCCCAGCATTTT. This translates into CASSWVGQGNQPQHF.

This clone was seen only once. This chain connects TRBV6-2 or TRBV6-3 to TRBJ2-1, with 11 bases aligning to TRBD2. Trimming cost V 4 bases and J 4 bases; bases outside gene matches: 6. There are 16 residues in the CDR3. Germline CDR1 MNHEY, CDR2 SVGEGT. The DNA of the CDR3 is TGTGCCAGCAGTTCACAGCGGACTAGCGGGTACAATGAGCAGTTCTTC. It is translated as CASSSQRTSGYNEQFF.

The chain employs TRBV5-5 and TRBJ2-7; D call uncertain. The ends were cut back, 4 bases at V and 0 bases at J, with 17 bases in the middle. Germline lookup yields CDR1 SGHKS and CDR2 YYEKEE (reference sequence). This CDR3 comprises 16 residues. The CDR3 loop reads CASSHRDGRFSYEQYF. The CDR3 coding sequence is TGTGCCAGCAGCCATAGAGACGGACGATTCTCCTACGAGCAGTACTTC.

This sequence joins TRBV7-9 and TRBJ2-2; D remains unclear. Germline-derived CDR1 and CDR2 are SEHNR and FQNEAQ (reference sequence). Trimming stripped 2 bases from V and 0 bases from J, with 7 bases between. This CDR3 comprises 15 residues. The CDR3 protein is CASSLPQTNTGELFF. In DNA, the CDR3 is TGTGCCAGCAGCTTACCCCAGACGAACACCGGGGAGCTGTTTTTT.

This chain connects TRBV10-3 to TRBJ2-1; D possibly corresponds to TRBD1 (6 bases). The CDR3 length is 13 residues. V was trimmed by 0 bases and J by 12 bases, leaving 12 bases between them. The germline V gene encodes CDR1 ENHRY and CDR2 SYGVKD. This CDR3 reads CAISESAGGWQFF. Here the CDR3 DNA reads TGTGCCATCAGTGAGTCAGCTGGGGGCTGGCAGTTCTTC.

The rearrangement links TRBV20-1 to TRBJ2-1, with D uncertain. CDR1 is DFQATT, CDR2 SNEGSKA, per germline (reference sequence). This CDR3 region has 11 residues. V gave up 4 bases and J gave up 7 bases, with 8 bases separating them. The DNA for the CDR3 is TGCAGTGCTAAAGGATATAATGAGCAGTTCTTC. Amino acids: CSAKGYNEQFF.

This rearrangement joins TRBV5-1 to TRBJ2-7, with D possibly matching TRBD2 (6 bases). Deletions cut 1 base from V and 3 bases from J, with 14 bases between. The CDR3 consists of 15 residues. Germline CDR1 reads SGHRS; CDR2 reads YFSETQ. The CDR3 nucleotides are TGCGCCAGCAGCTTGTTATTTCGGGGGAGCTACGAGCAGTACTTC. Amino acid sequence: CASSLLFRGSYEQYF.